Listed below are T cell receptor beta chains from one sample, sequenced in a study of blood T cell repertoires in COVID-19. Sequencing used immunoSEQ multiplex PCR; TCRdb keeps in-frame clones, though not all of them. The profile covers hundreds of thousands of clones, with 83% appearing a single time and 2% to 3% taken by the ten largest. Specimen: peripheral blood. The receptors derive from a woman aged 40 to 50 with active or convalescent COVID-19. The CDR3 runs from the conserved cysteine through the conserved F or W. Fields, in order: D gene, J gene, V gene, CDR3 length, clone size, CDR3 DNA, CDR3 protein. D genes are given only for firm matches. For some rows the clone size is stated as once, few or many, or as a class when expanded; others skip it.

>-|TRBJ2-3|TRBV2|14|few
TGTGCCAGCAGTTCGGCTAGCGGCACAGATACGCAGTATTTT
CASSSASGTDTQYF
>TRBD1|TRBJ1-3|TRBV28|15|-
TGTGCCAGCACCATCGACAGGGACTCTGGAAACACCATATATTTT
CASTIDRDSGNTIYF
>-|TRBJ1-3|TRBV30|12|once
TGTGCCTGTACGGACTCAAGAAACACCATATATTTT
CACTDSRNTIYF
>-|TRBJ1-3|TRBV21-1|17|once
TGTGCCAGCAGGGGAGAAAGAAGGGACAGCCAAACGGACACCATATATTTT
CASRGERRDSQTDTIYF
>TRBD2|TRBJ2-7|TRBV5-1|15|-
TGCGCCAGCAGCCCCCCCGGCGGGGGTCGTTCCGAGCAGTACTTC
CASSPPGGGRSEQYF
>TRBD1|TRBJ2-5|TRBV3-1/TRBV3-2|15|few
TGTGCCAGCAGCCAAGGGGGACAGGGTGGGCAGACCCAGTACTTC
CASSQGGQGGQTQYF
>-|TRBJ1-1|TRBV3-1/TRBV3-2|15|-
TGTGCCAGCAGCCAGCGAGCGGGGGGCCTAGGGGGAGCTTTCTTT
CASSQRAGGLGGAFF
>TRBD1|TRBJ1-2|TRBV29-1|13|few
TGCAGCGCGAGGACAGGGCTAATATATGGCTACACCTTC
CSARTGLIYGYTF
>-|TRBJ1-3|TRBV7-9|17|once
TGTGCCAGCAGCGAGCTTAATGAGGGTCCGGATGGAAACACCATATATTTT
CASSELNEGPDGNTIYF
>-|TRBJ1-2|TRBV7-9|14|-
TGTGCCAGCAGCTTCAACCTCATAGCGGGGGGCTACACCTTC
CASSFNLIAGGYTF
>-|TRBJ2-3|TRBV4-3|16|-
TGCGCCAGCAGCCAAGCAACCGGGGTCGGCACAGATACGCAGTATTTT
CASSQATGVGTDTQYF
>-|TRBJ2-3|TRBV9|17|-
TGTGCCAGCAGCCCAAACAGGGTGAACCCTAGCACAGATACGCAGTATTTT
CASSPNRVNPSTDTQYF
>TRBD1|TRBJ2-7|TRBV28|13|-
TGTGCCAGACATGGGACAGGGACCCACGAGCAGTACTTC
CARHGTGTHEQYF
>TRBD1|TRBJ1-6|TRBV9|17|-
TGTGCCAGCAGCGTAGCCCCTAGCCGGGACAGTAATTCACCCCTCCACTTT
CASSVAPSRDSNSPLHF
>TRBD2|TRBJ2-7|TRBV7-9|13|few
TGTGCCAGCAGCCCGGGGGGGGGATACGAGCAGTACTTC
CASSPGGGYEQYF
>TRBD1|TRBJ2-3|TRBV7-2|15|-
TGTGCCAGCAGCTCGCCGGGACAGAAAGCAGATACGCAGTATTTT
CASSSPGQKADTQYF
>-|TRBJ2-1|TRBV7-9|14|-
TGTGCCAGCAGCTTTGCAGGGAATTACAATGAGCAGTTCTTC
CASSFAGNYNEQFF
>-|TRBJ2-5|TRBV27|13|-
TGTGCCAGCAGTTCGTCCTTTATGGAGACCCAGTACTTC
CASSSSFMETQYF
>TRBD1|TRBJ1-1|TRBV14|13|few
TGTGCCAGCAGCCAAGGACAGGGGTCAGTGGCTTTCTTT
CASSQGQGSVAFF
>-|TRBJ1-2|TRBV25-1|15|-
TGTGCCAGCAGTGGGGGGGGAGACATCCCCTATGGCTACACCTTC
CASSGGGDIPYGYTF
>-|TRBJ2-7|TRBV7-8|12|-
TGTGCCAGCAGCCGACGGGCCTACGAGCAGTACTTC
CASSRRAYEQYF
>-|TRBJ2-2|TRBV7-6|15|-
TGTGCCAGCAGCTTTCTGCAGGGGAGTACCGGGGAGCTGTTTTTT
CASSFLQGSTGELFF
>-|TRBJ1-2|TRBV25-1|12|-
TGTGCCAGCAGTGGCGAGCGGTATGGCTACACCTTC
CASSGERYGYTF
>-|TRBJ1-1|TRBV18|15|-
TGTGCCAGCTCACCACCGAGTCGGCAGGGGAATGAAGCTTTCTTT
CASSPPSRQGNEAFF
>-|TRBJ1-1|TRBV6-5|12|-
TGTGCCAGCAGCACTATTGGCACTGAAGCTTTCTTT
CASSTIGTEAFF
>-|TRBJ1-5|TRBV9|15|-
TGTGCCAGCAGTGTCGGAGGAGTTGGCAATCAGCCCCAGCATTTT
CASSVGGVGNQPQHF
>-|TRBJ1-2|TRBV7-8|15|-
TGTGCCAGCAGCTTAGACAGGGTGGGAAACTATGGCTACACCTTC
CASSLDRVGNYGYTF
>-|TRBJ2-5|TRBV21-1|16|-
TGTGCCAGCAGCAAAGCGGTCGGCAGGGCGCAAGAGACCCAGTACTTC
CASSKAVGRAQETQYF
>TRBD2|TRBJ2-3|TRBV7-2|18|few
TGTGCCAGCAGCTTATTTGGACTAGCGGGGGGGCGGGCAGATACGCAGTATTTT
CASSLFGLAGGRADTQYF
>TRBD1|TRBJ2-7|TRBV4-2|15|once
TGTGCCAGCAGCCAGCAACAGGGGGAAGGCTACGAGCAGTACTTC
CASSQQQGEGYEQYF
>TRBD1|TRBJ1-1|TRBV10-3|15|-
TGTGCCATCAGTGAGTCTGGACAGGGAGGACCTGAAGCTTTCTTT
CAISESGQGGPEAFF
>-|TRBJ2-5|TRBV6-5|14|-
TGTGCCAGCGAAACGTGGGGAGGCCAAGAGACCCAGTACTTC
CASETWGGQETQYF
>TRBD1|TRBJ2-7|TRBV30|14|-
TGTGCCTGGAGTCACGGGACAGGGGGCTACGAGCAGTACTTC
CAWSHGTGGYEQYF
>-|TRBJ1-2|TRBV7-2|13|-
TGTGCCAGCAGCCCGAGCGGAGTCTATGGCTACACCTTC
CASSPSGVYGYTF
>-|TRBJ2-2|TRBV21-1|16|few
TGTGCCAGCAGCCACGCGACTAGCGGGAGACCCGGGGAGCTGTTTTTT
CASSHATSGRPGELFF
>-|TRBJ1-2|TRBV7-9|14|medium-sized
TGTGCCAGCAGCTCCTCAGGGGCAGACTATGGCTACACCTTC
CASSSSGADYGYTF
>-|TRBJ2-1|TRBV24-1|16|-
TGTGCCACCAGTGATACAAGGGGCTTCAACTACAATGAGCAGTTCTTC
CATSDTRGFNYNEQFF
>-|TRBJ2-3|TRBV19|15|-
TGTGCCAGTAGTATCGACGGGGGGCGGGCAGATACGCAGTATTTT
CASSIDGGRADTQYF
>-|TRBJ2-3|TRBV20-1|11|-
TGCAGTGCTAGAGTACAAGATACGCAGTATTTT
CSARVQDTQYF
>TRBD1|TRBJ1-5|TRBV7-9|13|few
TGTGCCAGCAGCTTGACAGGGGAACAGCCCCAGCATTTT
CASSLTGEQPQHF
>TRBD1|TRBJ2-1|TRBV6-5|14|-
TGTGCCAGCAGTCCGGGACAGGGGGTCAATGAGCAGTTCTTC
CASSPGQGVNEQFF
>-|TRBJ1-6|TRBV6-5|14|-
TGTGCCAGCAGTTACGGAGGGTTTAATTCACCCCTCCACTTT
CASSYGGFNSPLHF
>TRBD2|TRBJ2-5|TRBV5-1|14|-
TGCGCCAGCAGGGCTAGCGGGAGGCAAGAGACCCAGTACTTC
CASRASGRQETQYF
>TRBD1|TRBJ2-7|TRBV6-6|14|-
TGTGCCAGCAGCTACCGGGACAGCTCCTACGAGCAGTACTTC
CASSYRDSSYEQYF
>TRBD2|TRBJ2-1|TRBV3-1/TRBV3-2|15|-
TGTGCCAGCAGCCACCCGACTAGCGGCTACAATGAGCAGTTCTTC
CASSHPTSGYNEQFF
>-|TRBJ1-1|TRBV5-5|14|-
TGTGCCAGCAGCTTACAAGTCATGAACACTGAAGCTTTCTTT
CASSLQVMNTEAFF